This T cell receptor (beta chain) was profiled in a study of OX40 agonist ivuxolimab in advanced cancers. Study-wide background: Ivuxolimab is an agonistic anti-OX40 (CD134) antibody, and patients were treated with it. Patients were dosed intravenously with ivuxolimab at 0.01 to 10 mg/kg every 2 weeks.

Some clones are missing from TCRdb's copy, which holds only in-frame ones; the method was immunoSEQ multiplex PCR. The table records about 24,000 clones, more than 80% of them present only once. Autoimmune disease history or systemic immunosuppression barred patients. On cycle 4 day 1 and cycle 7 day 1, as well as at baseline, blood was sampled. This CDR3 comprises 16 residues. The ends were cut back, 5 bases at V and 1 base at J, with 12 bases in the middle. The germline CDR1 and CDR2 sequences are SGHNT and YENEEA. The rearrangement uses TRBV11-3 and TRBJ2-6; the D gene is possibly TRBD1 (6 bases). Sequencing used CD4+ or CD8+ T cells sorted from blood, obtained in a trial of the OX40 agonist ivuxolimab. This receptor was identified in an adult with an advanced solid tumor such as melanoma, head and neck, liver or kidney cancer. The CDR3 region is CASSLQGLSGANVLTF. CDR3 coding DNA: TGTGCCAGCAGCCTTCAGGGGCTGTCTGGGGCCAACGTCCTGACTTTC. The complete variable domain, with remaining parts taken from reference TRBV11-3 and TRBJ2-6, reads EAGVVQSPRYKIIEKKQPVAFWCNPISGHNTLYWYLQNLGQGPELLIRYENEEAVDDSQLPKDRFSAERLKGVDSTLKIQPAELGDSAVYLCASSLQGLSGANVLTFGAGSRLTVL.